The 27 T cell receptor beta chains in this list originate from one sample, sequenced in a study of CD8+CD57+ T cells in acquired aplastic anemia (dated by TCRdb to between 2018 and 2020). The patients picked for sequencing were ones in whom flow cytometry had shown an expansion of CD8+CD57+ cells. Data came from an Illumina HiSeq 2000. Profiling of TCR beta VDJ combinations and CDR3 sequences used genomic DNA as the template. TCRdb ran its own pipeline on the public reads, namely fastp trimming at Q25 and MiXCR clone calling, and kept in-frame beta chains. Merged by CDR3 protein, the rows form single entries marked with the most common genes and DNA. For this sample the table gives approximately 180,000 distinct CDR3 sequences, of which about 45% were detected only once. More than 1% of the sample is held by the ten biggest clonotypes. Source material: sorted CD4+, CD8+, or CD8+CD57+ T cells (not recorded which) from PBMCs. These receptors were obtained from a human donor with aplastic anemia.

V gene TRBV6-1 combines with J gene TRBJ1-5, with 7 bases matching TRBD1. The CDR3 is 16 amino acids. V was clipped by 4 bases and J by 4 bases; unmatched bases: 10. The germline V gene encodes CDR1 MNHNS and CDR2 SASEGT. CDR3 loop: CASSVPRQGWNQPQHF. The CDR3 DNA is TGTGCCAGCAGTGTCCCCCGACAGGGCTGGAATCAGCCCCAGCATTTT.

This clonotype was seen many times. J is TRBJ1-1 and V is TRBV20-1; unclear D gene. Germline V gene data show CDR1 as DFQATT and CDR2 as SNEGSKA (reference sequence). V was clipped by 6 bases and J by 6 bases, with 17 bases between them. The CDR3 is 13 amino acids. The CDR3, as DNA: TGCAGTGCAAGTCAGACTCTTGGGGCTGAAGCTTTCTTT. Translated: CSASQTLGAEAFF.

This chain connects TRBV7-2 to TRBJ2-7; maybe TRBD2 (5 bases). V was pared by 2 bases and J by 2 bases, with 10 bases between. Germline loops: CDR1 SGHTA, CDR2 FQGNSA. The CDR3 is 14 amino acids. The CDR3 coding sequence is TGTGCCAGCAGCTTAACCCTAGCCACCTACGAGCAGTACTTC. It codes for CASSLTLATYEQYF.

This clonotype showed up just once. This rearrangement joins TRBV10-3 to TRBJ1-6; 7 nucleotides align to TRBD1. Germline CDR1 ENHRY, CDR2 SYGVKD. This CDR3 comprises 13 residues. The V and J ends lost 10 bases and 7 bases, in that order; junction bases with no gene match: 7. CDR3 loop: CASMRQGNSPLHF. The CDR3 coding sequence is TGTGCCAGCATGAGACAGGGAAATTCACCCCTCCACTTT.

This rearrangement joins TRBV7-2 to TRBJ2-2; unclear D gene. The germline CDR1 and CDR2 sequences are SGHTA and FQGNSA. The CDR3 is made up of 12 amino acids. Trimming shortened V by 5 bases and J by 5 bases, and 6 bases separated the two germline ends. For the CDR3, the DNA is TGTGCCAGCAGCCTAATGACCGGGGAGCTGTTTTTT. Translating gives CASSLMTGELFF.

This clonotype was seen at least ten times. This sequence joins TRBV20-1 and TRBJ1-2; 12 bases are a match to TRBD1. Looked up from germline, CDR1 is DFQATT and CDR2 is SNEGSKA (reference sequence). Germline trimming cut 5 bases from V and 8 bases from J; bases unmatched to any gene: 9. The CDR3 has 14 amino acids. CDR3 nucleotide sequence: TGCAGTGCTGCCGTTTTTGGGACAGGGGGCGGCTACACCTTC. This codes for CSAAVFGTGGGYTF.

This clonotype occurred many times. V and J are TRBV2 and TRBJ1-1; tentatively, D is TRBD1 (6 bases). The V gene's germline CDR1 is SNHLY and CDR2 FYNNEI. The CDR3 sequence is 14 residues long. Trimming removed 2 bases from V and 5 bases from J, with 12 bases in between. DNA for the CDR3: TGTGCCAGCAGTGAACAGGGGCGCAGGACTGAAGCTTTCTTT. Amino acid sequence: CASSEQGRRTEAFF.

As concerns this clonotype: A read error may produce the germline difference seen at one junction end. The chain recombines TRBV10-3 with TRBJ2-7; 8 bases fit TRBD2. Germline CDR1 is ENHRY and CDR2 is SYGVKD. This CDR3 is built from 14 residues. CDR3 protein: CAITSSGSGYERYF. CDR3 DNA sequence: TGTGCCATCACCTCAAGCGGGAGTGGTTACGAGCGGTACTTC.

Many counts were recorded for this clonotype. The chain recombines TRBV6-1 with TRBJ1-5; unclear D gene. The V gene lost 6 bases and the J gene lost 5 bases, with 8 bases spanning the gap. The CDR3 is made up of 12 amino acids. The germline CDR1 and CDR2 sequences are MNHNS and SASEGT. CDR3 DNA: TGTGCCAGCAGAAGGACGGATCAGCCCCAGCATTTT. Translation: CASRRTDQPQHF.

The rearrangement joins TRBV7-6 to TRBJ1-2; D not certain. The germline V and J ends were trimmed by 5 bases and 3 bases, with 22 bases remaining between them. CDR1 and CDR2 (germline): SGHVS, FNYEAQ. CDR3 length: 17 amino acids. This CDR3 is CASSLMSGVEHHYGYTF. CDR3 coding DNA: TGTGCCAGCAGCCTCATGTCGGGTGTAGAACATCACTATGGCTACACCTTC.

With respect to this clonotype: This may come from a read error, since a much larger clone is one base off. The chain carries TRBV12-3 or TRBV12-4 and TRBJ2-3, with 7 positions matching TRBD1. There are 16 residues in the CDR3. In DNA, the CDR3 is TGTGCCAGCAGTTTCCTTGGGACAGCGAGCACAGGTACGCAGTATTTT. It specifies CASSFLGTASTGTQYF.

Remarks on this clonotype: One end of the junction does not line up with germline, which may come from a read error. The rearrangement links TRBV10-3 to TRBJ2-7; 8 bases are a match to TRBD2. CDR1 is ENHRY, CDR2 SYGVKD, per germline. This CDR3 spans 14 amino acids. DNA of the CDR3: TGTGCCGTCAGCGGGACTAGTGACCGGTACGATCAGTACTTC. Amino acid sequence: CAVSGTSDRYDQYF.

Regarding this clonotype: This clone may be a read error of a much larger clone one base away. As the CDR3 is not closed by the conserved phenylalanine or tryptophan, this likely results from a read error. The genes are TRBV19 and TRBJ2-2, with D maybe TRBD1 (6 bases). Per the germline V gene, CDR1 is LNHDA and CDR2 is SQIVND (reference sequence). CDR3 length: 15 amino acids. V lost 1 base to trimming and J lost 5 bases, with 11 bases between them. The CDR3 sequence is CASSIGGPATGELFL. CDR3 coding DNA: TGTGCCAGTAGTATAGGGGGGCCGGCGACCGGGGAGCTGTTTTTG.

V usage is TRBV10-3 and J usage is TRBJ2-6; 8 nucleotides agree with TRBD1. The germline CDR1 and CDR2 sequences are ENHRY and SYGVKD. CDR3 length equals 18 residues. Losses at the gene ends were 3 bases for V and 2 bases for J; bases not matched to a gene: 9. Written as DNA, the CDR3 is TGTGCCATCAGTGAACGCCAGGGGGCGCTAGCTGGGGCCAACGTCCTGACTTTC. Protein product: CAISERQGALAGANVLTF.

CDR3 residues: CATTGHNYTGNTIYF. The CDR3 nucleotides read TGTGCCACCACGGGACACAACTATACTGGAAACACCATATATTTT. The chain combines TRBV24-1 with TRBJ1-3, with D maybe TRBD1 (6 bases). The V gene lost 8 bases and the J gene lost 2 bases, with 15 bases spanning the gap. CDR3 length: 15 amino acids. The germline V gene encodes CDR1 KGHDR and CDR2 SFDVKD.

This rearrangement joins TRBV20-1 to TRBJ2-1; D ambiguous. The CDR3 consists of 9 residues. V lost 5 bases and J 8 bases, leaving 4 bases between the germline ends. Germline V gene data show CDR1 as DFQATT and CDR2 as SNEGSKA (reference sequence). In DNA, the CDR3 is TGCAGTGCTCAAGATGAGCAGTTCTTC. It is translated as CSAQDEQFF.

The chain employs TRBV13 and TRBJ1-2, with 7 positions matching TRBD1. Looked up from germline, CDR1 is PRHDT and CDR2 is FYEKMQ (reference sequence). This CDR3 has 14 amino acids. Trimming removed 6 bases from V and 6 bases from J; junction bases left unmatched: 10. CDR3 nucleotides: TGTGCCAGCAGTAACTTGGACAGGACCCATGGCTACACCTTC. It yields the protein CASSNLDRTHGYTF.

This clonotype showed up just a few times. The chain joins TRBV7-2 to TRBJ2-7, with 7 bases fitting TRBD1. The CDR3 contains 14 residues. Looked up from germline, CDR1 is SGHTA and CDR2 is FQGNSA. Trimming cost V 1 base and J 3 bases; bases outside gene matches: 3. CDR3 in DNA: TGTGCCAGCAGCTTAGACAGGGGCGGCTACGAGCAGTACTTC. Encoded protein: CASSLDRGGYEQYF.

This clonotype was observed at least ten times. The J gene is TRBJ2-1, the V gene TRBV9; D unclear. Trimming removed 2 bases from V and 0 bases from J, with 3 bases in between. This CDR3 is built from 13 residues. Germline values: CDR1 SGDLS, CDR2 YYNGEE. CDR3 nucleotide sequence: TGTGCCAGCAGCGTTGACTCCTACAATGAGCAGTTCTTC. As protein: CASSVDSYNEQFF.

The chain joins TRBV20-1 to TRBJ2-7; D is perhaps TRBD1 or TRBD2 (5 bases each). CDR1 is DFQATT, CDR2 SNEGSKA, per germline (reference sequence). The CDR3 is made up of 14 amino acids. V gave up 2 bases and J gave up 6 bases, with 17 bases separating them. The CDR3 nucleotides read TGCAGTGCTAGACGCAGGGACGTAACCATCGAGCAGTACTTC. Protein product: CSARRRDVTIEQYF.

In DNA, the CDR3 is TGTGCCAGCAGCTTAGCTACTAGGTCTGGGGCCAACGTCCTGACTTTC. It yields the protein CASSLATRSGANVLTF. V usage is TRBV7-6 and J usage is TRBJ2-6; D is possibly TRBD2 (5 bases). The CDR3 runs to 16 residues. Germline CDR1 SGHVS, CDR2 FNYEAQ. The V end was cut by 0 bases, the J end by 1 base, with 7 bases between.

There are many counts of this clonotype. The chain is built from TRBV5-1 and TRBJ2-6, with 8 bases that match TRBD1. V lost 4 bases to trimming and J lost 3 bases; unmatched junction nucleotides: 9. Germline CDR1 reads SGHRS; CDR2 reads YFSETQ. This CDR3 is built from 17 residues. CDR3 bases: TGCGCCAGCAGCCAGGGGGCAGGGTCCTTTGGGGCCAACGTCCTGACTTTC. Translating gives CASSQGAGSFGANVLTF.

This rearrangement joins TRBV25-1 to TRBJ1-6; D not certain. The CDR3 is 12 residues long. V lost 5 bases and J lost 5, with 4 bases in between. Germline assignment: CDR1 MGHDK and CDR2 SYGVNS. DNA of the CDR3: TGTGCCAGCAGTATAAATAATTCACCCCTCCACTTT. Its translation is CASSINNSPLHF.

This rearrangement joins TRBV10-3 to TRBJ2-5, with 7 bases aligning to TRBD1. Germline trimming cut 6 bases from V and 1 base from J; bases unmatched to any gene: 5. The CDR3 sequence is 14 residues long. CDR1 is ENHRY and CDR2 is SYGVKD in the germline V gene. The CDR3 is CAISPTGAQETQYF. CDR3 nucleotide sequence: TGTGCCATCAGCCCTACAGGGGCCCAAGAGACCCAGTACTTC.

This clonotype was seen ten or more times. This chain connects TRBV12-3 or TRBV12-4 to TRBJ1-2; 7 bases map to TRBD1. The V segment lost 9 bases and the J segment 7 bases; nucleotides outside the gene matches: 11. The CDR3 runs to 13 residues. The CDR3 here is CASNLQGSAGYTF. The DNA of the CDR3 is TGTGCCAGTAACCTACAGGGGTCGGCTGGCTACACCTTC.

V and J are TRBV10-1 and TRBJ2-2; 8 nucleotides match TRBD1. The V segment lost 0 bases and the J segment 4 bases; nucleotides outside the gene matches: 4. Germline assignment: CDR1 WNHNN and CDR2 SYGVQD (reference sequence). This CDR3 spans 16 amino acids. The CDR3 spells CASSESEDRVTGELFF. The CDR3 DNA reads TGCGCCAGCAGTGAGTCGGAGGACAGGGTCACCGGGGAGCTGTTTTTT.

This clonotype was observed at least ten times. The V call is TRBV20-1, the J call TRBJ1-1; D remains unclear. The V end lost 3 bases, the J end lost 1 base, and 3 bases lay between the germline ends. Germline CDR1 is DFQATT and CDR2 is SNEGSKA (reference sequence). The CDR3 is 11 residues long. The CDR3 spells CSASKNTEAFF. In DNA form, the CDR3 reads TGCAGTGCTAGCAAGAACACTGAAGCTTTCTTT.